Sequencing of this T cell receptor beta chain was carried out in a study of blood T cell repertoires in COVID-19. Study overall: The samples span acute and convalescent COVID-19 from the United States, Italy and Spain. The analysed material was cDNA or gDNA that came from T cells, B-cell-depleted T cells, or PBMCs.

Trimming shortened V by 4 bases and J by 6 bases, and 14 bases separated the two germline ends. The CDR3 extends over 14 amino acids. From germline, CDR1 is SEHNR and CDR2 FQNEAQ (reference sequence). Original processing methods: By means of reference gene primer amplification, nucleated cell counts were estimated. The table came from immunoSEQ multiplex PCR; TCRdb's copy has only in-frame clones and leaves some out. Clone size and the V and J calls come from that table; the DNA yielded D and trimming. The repertoire holds 50,000 to 65,000 clones, with approximately 86% as singletons. The clonotype comes from a man aged 45-60 years with active COVID-19. This chain connects TRBV7-9 to TRBJ2-3; tentatively, D is TRBD2 (6 bases). Input material: peripheral blood. Here the CDR3 reads CASSYSGGGDTQYF. The CDR3 DNA follows: TGTGCCAGCAGCTACTCCGGGGGTGGCGATACGCAGTATTTT.